The 31 T cell receptor beta chains below were found in one sample sequenced in a study of T-cell memory formation after mild COVID-19. A single record per CDR3 protein comes from TCRdb applying MiXCR to the 5' RACE reads. The repertoire consists of some 440,000 distinct CDR3 sequences, with around a quarter occurring once and the leading ten covering around 13%. The sequencing input was PBMCs or a T cell subset sorted from them (not recorded which). All receptors derive from an adult woman who had mild COVID-19 (a few samples of this study predate the infection). Cell type and time point are not known.

This clonotype was seen a handful of times. The genes are TRBV7-2 and TRBJ2-1, with D maybe TRBD1 (6 bases). This CDR3 comprises 15 residues. Germline V gene data show CDR1 as SGHTA and CDR2 as FQGNSA. V lost 8 bases, J lost 8 bases, and 22 bases lay in between. CDR3 nucleotides: TGTGCCAGCCTACCCCTGGGTAGGGGGTCTTATGAGCAGTTCTTC. It codes for CASLPLGRGSYEQFF.

V and J are TRBV10-3 and TRBJ2-3, with D unclear. CDR1 is ENHRY and CDR2 is SYGVKD in the germline V gene. This CDR3 has 13 residues. Trimming stripped 10 bases from V and 2 bases from J, with 13 bases between. Written as DNA, the CDR3 is TGTGCCACCGTGGCAGAATCCACAGATACGCAGTATTTT. Its translation is CATVAESTDTQYF.

This clonotype has only a few counts. This chain joins TRBV20-1 and TRBJ1-5; D gene unclear. The CDR3 sequence is 14 residues long. The germline V gene encodes CDR1 DFQATT and CDR2 SNEGSKA (reference sequence). Trimming took off 3 bases at V and 0 bases at J, with 9 bases between the two ends. In DNA form, the CDR3 reads TGCAGTGCTAGGTTGCGGACTAGCAATCAGCCCCAGCATTTT. Translated: CSARLRTSNQPQHF.

This clonotype was seen more than once but under ten times. The chain joins TRBV5-1 to TRBJ2-7, with D possibly TRBD1 on 6 matching bases. The germline V gene encodes CDR1 SGHRS and CDR2 YFSETQ. CDR3 size: 13 residues. V was trimmed by 5 bases and J by 0 bases, leaving 9 bases between them. The CDR3 DNA sequence: TGCGCCAGCAGACAACAGGGCTCCTACGAGCAGTACTTC. Translating it yields CASRQQGSYEQYF.

This clonotype came up a few times. V and J are TRBV7-3 and TRBJ2-5, with D maybe TRBD2 (7 bases). Trimming pared 4 bases from V and 4 bases from J, leaving 16 bases between. The germline V gene encodes CDR1 SGHTA and CDR2 FQGTGA. The length of the CDR3 is 15 residues. The CDR3 region has the DNA TGTGCCAGCAGCTCGACCGCGGGGGCCCTAGAGACCCAGTACTTC. Translation gives CASSSTAGALETQYF. The variable domain in full, with the rest retrieved from reference TRBV7-3 and TRBJ2-5, is GAGVSQTPSNKVTEKGKYVELRCDPISGHTALYWYRQSLGQGPEFLIYFQGTGAADDSGLPNDRFFAVRPEGSVSTLKIQRTERGDSAVYLCASSSTAGALETQYFGPGTRLLVL.

This chain uses TRBV30 with TRBJ2-5; the match to TRBD1 covers 7 bases. V shed 1 base and J 3 bases; nucleotides not matched to a gene: 8. Per germline, CDR1 GTSNPN and CDR2 SVGIG (reference sequence). The CDR3 contains 15 residues. The DNA of the CDR3 is TGTGCCTGGAGTGAATCCAGGGGGTTCGAAGAGACCCAGTACTTC. It codes for CAWSESRGFEETQYF.

This clonotype was found a few times. The chain links TRBV19 to TRBJ1-2, with D unclear. V was trimmed by 2 bases and J by 5 bases, leaving 18 bases between them. CDR1 is LNHDA, CDR2 SQIVND, per germline (reference sequence). The CDR3 has 16 residues. The CDR3 is CASSIRIQRDGYGYTF. CDR3 bases: TGTGCCAGTAGTATAAGAATCCAGAGGGATGGTTATGGCTACACCTTC.

V gene TRBV5-1 combines with J gene TRBJ2-7; D gene unclear. The ends were cut back, 2 bases at V and 3 bases at J, with 12 bases in the middle. Germline CDR1 is SGHRS and CDR2 is YFSETQ. The CDR3 spans 14 residues. The CDR3 spells CASSFVLSDYEQYF. The DNA for the CDR3 is TGCGCCAGCAGCTTTGTGTTATCCGACTACGAGCAGTACTTC.

The CDR3 DNA sequence: TGTGCCAGCAGCGTGAGGGCACCGAGCTCTGGAAACACCATATATTTT. Translation: CASSVRAPSSGNTIYF. The chain links TRBV19 to TRBJ1-3; D remains ambiguous. The CDR3 consists of 16 residues. Germline-derived CDR1 and CDR2 are LNHDA and SQIVND (reference sequence). Deletions cut 9 bases from V and 0 bases from J, with 18 bases between.

The CDR3 bases are TGTGCCAGCAGCTTGGCGGTTAGGGACACTGTTCGCGGCTACACCTTC. Its protein product is CASSLAVRDTVRGYTF. The chain links TRBV5-6 to TRBJ1-2; a possible D gene is TRBD1 (6 bases). This CDR3 comprises 16 residues. Germline CDR1 and CDR2: SGHDT and YYEEEE. Trimming stripped 0 bases from V and 8 bases from J, with 20 bases between.

This rearrangement joins TRBV6-2 or TRBV6-3 to TRBJ2-7; D possibly corresponds to TRBD1 (6 bases). The CDR3 has 11 amino acids. Germline-derived CDR1 and CDR2 are MNHEY and SVGEGT. Trimming left V 8 bases short and J 12 bases short, with 17 bases between. The CDR3 region is CASGSMGHPYF. CDR3 bases: TGTGCCAGCGGGTCGATGGGACACCCGTACTTC.

This clonotype has just a few counts. This chain uses TRBV27 with TRBJ2-7; D may be TRBD2 (5 bases). V was shortened by 5 bases and J by 3 bases, with 20 bases between the two germline ends. Germline V CDR1 and CDR2: MNHEY, SMNVEV (reference sequence). CDR3 size: 16 residues. CDR3 sequence reads: CASSPPPLLAGYEQYF. As DNA, the CDR3 is TGTGCCAGCAGTCCACCCCCCCTTTTGGCGGGCTACGAGCAGTACTTC.

This clonotype came up many times. The junction and the germline gene differ at one end; a read error may be behind it. The chain joins TRBV5-1 to TRBJ2-7, with 14 bases fitting TRBD2. This CDR3 region has 15 residues. Germline V CDR1 and CDR2: SGHRS, YFSETQ. CDR3: CASSLGLAGVYEQYF. For the CDR3, the DNA is TGTGCCAGCAGTTTGGGACTAGCGGGAGTTTACGAGCAGTACTTC.

This clonotype has just a few counts. The V and J genes are TRBV14 and TRBJ2-7; a weak D match, TRBD2 (5 bases). The V end lost 4 bases, the J end lost 6 bases, and 13 bases lay between the germline ends. The CDR3 spans 13 residues. Germline assignment: CDR1 SGHDN and CDR2 FVKESK. CDR3 sequence reads: CASSPRVGGEQYF. The CDR3 DNA follows: TGTGCCAGCAGCCCGAGGGTAGGCGGCGAGCAGTACTTC.

This rearrangement joins TRBV29-1 to TRBJ1-2; 8 bases fit TRBD1. CDR1 is SQVTM, CDR2 ANQGSEA, per germline. After removal of 5 bases from V and 0 bases from J, the junction contained 8 bases not matched to a gene. The CDR3 totals 15 residues. CDR3 sequence: CSVWPGGPPNYGYTF. The CDR3 DNA is TGCAGCGTTTGGCCAGGGGGCCCTCCTAACTATGGCTACACCTTC.

This clonotype turned up a few times. The V gene is TRBV7-3, the J gene TRBJ2-1; 8 bases are a match to TRBD1. The CDR3 extends over 15 amino acids. Germline V CDR1 and CDR2: SGHTA, FQGTGA. The V gene end was trimmed by 0 bases and the J gene end by 8 bases; junction bases not matched to a gene: 6. The CDR3 here is CASSLTRTGPDEQFF. CDR3 in DNA: TGTGCCAGCAGCTTAACCCGGACAGGGCCAGATGAGCAGTTCTTC.

The CDR3 reads CSVESDRVKAFTSTDTQYF. The CDR3, as DNA: TGCAGCGTTGAATCGGACAGGGTAAAGGCCTTTACTAGCACAGATACGCAGTATTTT. The chain combines TRBV29-1 with TRBJ2-3; the match to TRBD1 covers 8 bases. The CDR3 has 19 residues. From germline, CDR1 is SQVTM and CDR2 ANQGSEA. V was clipped by 2 bases and J by 0 bases; unmatched bases: 16.

This clonotype was observed a handful of times. V is TRBV21-1 and J is TRBJ2-3; no check of the table's D call, TRBD2, against the DNA was made. TRBV21-1 is a known pseudogene. The CDR3 contains 15 residues. The CDR3 here is CASSLRLGGTDTQYF. The CDR3 bases are TGTGCCAGCAGCCTCCGACTAGGAGGCACAGATACGCAGTATTTT.

The chain links TRBV5-1 to TRBJ2-1, with 8 bases identical to TRBD1. The CDR3 loop spans 14 amino acids. V gave up 0 bases and J gave up 7 bases; unmatched junction bases: 3. Germline V gene sequence: CDR1 SGHRS, CDR2 YFSETQ. The CDR3 nucleotides read TGCGCCAGCAGCTTGGGCCAGGGGGCTAATGAGCAGTTCTTC. Its protein is CASSLGQGANEQFF. The variable domain in full, completed from reference TRBV5-1 and TRBJ2-1, reads KAGVTQTPRYLIKTRGQQVTLSCSPISGHRSVSWYQQTPGQGLQFLFEYFSETQRNKGNFPGRFSGRQFSNSRSEMNVSTLELGDSALYLCASSLGQGANEQFFGPGTRLTVL.

The chain uses TRBV4-1 and TRBJ1-2; D remains unclear. This CDR3 region has 13 residues. The V gene lost 4 bases and the J gene lost 5 bases, with 11 bases spanning the gap. Germline CDR1 reads MGHRA; CDR2 reads YSYEKL. The CDR3 is CASSPEGAYGYTF. The CDR3 DNA reads TGCGCCAGCAGCCCGGAGGGTGCATATGGCTACACCTTC.

V usage is TRBV29-1 and J usage is TRBJ2-1, with a weak D call TRBD2 (5 bases). This CDR3 has 11 amino acids. The germline V gene encodes CDR1 SQVTM and CDR2 ANQGSEA. The ends were cut back, 4 bases at V and 9 bases at J, with 10 bases in the middle. The CDR3: CSVGREGEQFF. The CDR3, as DNA: TGCAGCGTTGGCCGGGAAGGTGAGCAGTTCTTC.

This clonotype has just one count. The V call is TRBV27, the J call TRBJ1-1, with D hard to call. V lost 3 bases to trimming and J lost 1 base, with 9 bases between them. The germline gives CDR1 MNHEY, CDR2 SMNVEV (reference sequence). The CDR3 contains 14 residues. The DNA for the CDR3 is TGTGCCAGCAGTTTCCGATGGGGGAACACTGAAGCTTTCTTT. Amino acids: CASSFRWGNTEAFF.

J is TRBJ1-2 and V is TRBV5-1; no firm D call. Germline V lookup: CDR1 SGHRS, CDR2 YFSETQ. The V end was cut by 4 bases, the J end by 6 bases, with 19 bases between. The CDR3 is made up of 15 amino acids. This CDR3 reads CASSPAARKGDGYTF. In DNA form, the CDR3 reads TGCGCCAGCAGCCCAGCGGCGCGTAAAGGCGATGGCTACACCTTC. Combining the CDR3 with reference TRBV5-1 and TRBJ1-2 gives the whole variable domain KAGVTQTPRYLIKTRGQQVTLSCSPISGHRSVSWYQQTPGQGLQFLFEYFSETQRNKGNFPGRFSGRQFSNSRSEMNVSTLELGDSALYLCASSPAARKGDGYTFGSGTRLTVV.

This clonotype came up a few times. The chain combines TRBV20-1 with TRBJ2-7; D is tentatively TRBD1 or TRBD2 (5 bases each). This CDR3 is 14 amino acids long. Germline CDR1 reads DFQATT; CDR2 reads SNEGSKA (reference sequence). Trimming removed 5 bases from V and 7 bases from J, with 21 bases in between. The CDR3 is CSALVPFGAVEQYF. CDR3 in DNA: TGCAGTGCTCTAGTCCCGTTCGGGGCGGTGGAGCAGTACTTC.

This chain uses TRBV6-2 or TRBV6-3 with TRBJ2-7; no firm D call. The CDR3 sequence is 14 residues long. Germline V gene sequence: CDR1 MNHEY, CDR2 SVGEGT. V lost 0 bases and J lost 6, with 12 bases in between. This CDR3 reads CASSYSELKIEQYF. CDR3 sequence (DNA): TGTGCCAGCAGTTACTCAGAGTTGAAAATCGAGCAGTACTTC.

Only a few counts were recorded for this clonotype. The V gene is TRBV27, the J gene TRBJ2-2; a weak D match, TRBD1 (6 bases). V gave up 8 bases and J gave up 2 bases, with 15 bases separating them. The CDR3 sequence is 15 residues long. The V gene's germline CDR1 is MNHEY and CDR2 SMNVEV (reference sequence). The CDR3 loop is CASRSDRSNTGELFF. The CDR3 bases are TGTGCCAGCCGCTCAGACAGGAGTAACACCGGGGAGCTGTTTTTT.

V gene TRBV20-1 combines with J gene TRBJ2-2; possibly TRBD2 for D (6 bases). This CDR3 contains 16 residues. Trimming left V 2 bases short and J 5 bases short, with 18 bases between. Germline assignment: CDR1 DFQATT and CDR2 SNEGSKA (reference sequence). This CDR3 reads CSARPKEGLRTGELFF. CDR3 nucleotides: TGCAGTGCTAGACCAAAGGAGGGGCTACGGACCGGGGAGCTGTTTTTT.

This clonotype was seen only a few times. This chain links TRBV12-3 or TRBV12-4 with TRBJ2-3, with 11 bases lining up with TRBD2. With 10 bases clipped from V and 8 bases from J, the junction kept 2 bases outside the gene matches. The CDR3 consists of 11 residues. The CDR3 DNA follows: TGTGCCATCGGACTAGCGGGTACGCAGTATTTT. It is translated as CAIGLAGTQYF.

This clonotype was seen many times. CDR3 amino acids: CASSLATGVNSGNTIYF. The CDR3 bases are TGTGCCAGCAGCTTGGCTACAGGGGTAAACTCTGGAAACACCATATATTTT. The chain combines TRBV7-6 with TRBJ1-3; 7 bases are shared with TRBD1. Trimming at V came to 3 bases and at J to 0 bases, leaving 8 bases not matched to a gene. Germline CDR1 is SGHVS and CDR2 is FNYEAQ. CDR3 size: 17 residues.

This clonotype was seen only a few times. This sequence joins TRBV5-5 and TRBJ1-4, with no clear D. CDR1 and CDR2 from the germline V gene are SGHKS and YYEKEE (reference sequence). The CDR3 covers 14 residues. V dropped 2 bases and J dropped 7 bases, with 12 bases sitting between them. The CDR3 region is CASSFGSQSEKLFF. CDR3 nucleotide sequence: TGTGCCAGCAGCTTCGGGTCTCAAAGTGAAAAACTGTTTTTT.

This clonotype was seen a single time. The gene calls are TRBV4-1 and TRBJ2-4; 14 nucleotides agree with TRBD2. CDR3 length: 18 residues. The V gene end was trimmed by 1 base and the J gene end by 1 base; junction bases not matched to a gene: 3. From germline, CDR1 is MGHRA and CDR2 YSYEKL. The chain's CDR3 is CASSQGLAGGRAKNIQYF. DNA of the CDR3: TGCGCCAGCAGCCAAGGACTAGCGGGGGGGCGGGCCAAAAACATTCAGTACTTC.